The clone carrying this T cell receptor (beta chain) was picked up one time. As defined, naive CD8 cells were CD45RO-negative and positively selected for CCR7, with terminally differentiated effector memory CD45RA+ cells excluded. The record originates from a study of shared clonotypes between healthy human individuals. Profiling relied on immunoSEQ multiplex PCR, and the TCRdb table lists in-frame clones only, not all of them. Of over 2,000,000 clones in the sample, roughly 93% were seen once. Sequencing input: naive CD8+ T cells from PBMCs. This clonotype originated in a man between 18 and 35 years old in good health. Some clones in this sample may be carry-over from other donors' samples.

This CDR3 reads CASSAGQPAFYEQYF. The CDR3 DNA follows: TGTGCCAGCAGTGCCGGACAGCCGGCCTTTTACGAGCAGTACTTC. The chain is built from TRBV27 and TRBJ2-7; the D gene is possibly TRBD1 (6 bases). The CDR3 spans 15 residues. Germline CDR1 reads MNHEY; CDR2 reads SMNVEV (reference sequence). The V end was cut by 5 bases, the J end by 4 bases, with 18 bases between.